This T cell receptor beta chain was sequenced in a study of chemoradiotherapy in HPV16-positive cancers. Turning to the study itself: Candidate HPV-specific T-cell clones and common TCR motifs came from functional assays in a couple of HPV16-positive patients.

The CDR3 contains 15 residues. Between the trimmed V and J ends, which lost 6 bases and 0 bases, there was a span of 14 bases. Germline CDR1 and CDR2: MNHEY and SVGAGI. Generated by immunoSEQ multiplex PCR, the TCRdb table keeps only in-frame clones and is missing some. Of tens of thousands of clones listed, roughly 94% were seen once; the top ten hold 2.7%. Study conclusions and caveats: Non-HPV-specific T cells did not expand in tumors during treatment, whereas candidate HPV-specific clones and E7-related motifs did.

On this clone itself: What it binds is unknown.

The sample was acquired from a patient who underwent chemoradiotherapy. The chain recombines TRBV6-5 with TRBJ1-1, with D possibly being TRBD1 (6 bases). The receptor's source is a human donor with HPV-associated anogenital cancer. The CDR3 DNA reads as TGTGCCAGCAGGGACTATAGGGGGTTGAACACTGAAGCTTTCTTT. Translation gives CASRDYRGLNTEAFF.